This T cell receptor beta chain was captured in a study of T cells in narcolepsy listed by TCRdb under 2018. About the study as a whole: The study enrolled patients with narcolepsy type 1 or type 2 (NT1, NT2) together with healthy control donors. Autoreactive T cells targeting hypocretin neuron self-antigens (hypocretin, TRIB2) were sought in narcolepsy patients, and TCR Vbeta sequencing was used to track clonotypes in blood and CSF. The research as a whole found: No sequences matching autoreactive T cell clones were present in some of the blood memory CD4+ repertoires from patients and controls. Autoreactive clonotypes were reported to be detected serially in the blood of the same patients and of different patients, but not in the blood of healthy controls. Numbers of sequenced blood memory CD4+ clonotypes were comparable, averaging about 39,000 in patients and 30,000 to 35,000 in controls. In plots comparing CSF and blood CD4+ T cell clonotypes from the same patient, HCRT-specific and TRIB2-specific autoreactive clonotypes were highlighted.

This clone was counted once. The antigen this receptor binds is unknown. Within one base of it there is no much larger clone, and no base qualities were kept. Preparation of the library involved the immunoSEQ multiplex PCR assay. What TCRdb holds here is the immuneACCESS table cut down to in-frame rearrangements. Part of the clones is not present; checked against another copy, under half of the missing clones reflect an unresolved V gene, and the others are unexplained. The sample yields under 40,000 clones; roughly four fifths were counted once. Roughly 1.2% of the sample goes to the ten largest clones. For TCR Vbeta sequencing, memory CD4+ T cells were sorted ex vivo from the peripheral blood of narcolepsy patients and healthy controls. The germline V gene provides CDR1 SGHAT and CDR2 FQNNGV. The CDR3 starts with the cysteine, ends with the phenylalanine, and has 14 residues. Just CDR3 DNA is preserved here, 42 bases in frame from base 1. V and J are truncated by 0 bases and 7 bases respectively, leaving an intervening sequence of 12 bases.

Sequenced input: CD45RA- memory CD4+ T cells from PBMCs. The label giving this sample's cell subset or site can be read as: memory T cells sorted ex vivo from peripheral blood. The chain is assembled from TRBV11-2 and TRBJ1-2, with an unclear D gene assignment. The receptor's source is a human donor with narcolepsy. The CDR3 reads CASSLDRRGPGYTF. The sequenced DNA: TGTGCCAGCAGCTTAGATCGGCGGGGTCCTGGCTACACCTTC.